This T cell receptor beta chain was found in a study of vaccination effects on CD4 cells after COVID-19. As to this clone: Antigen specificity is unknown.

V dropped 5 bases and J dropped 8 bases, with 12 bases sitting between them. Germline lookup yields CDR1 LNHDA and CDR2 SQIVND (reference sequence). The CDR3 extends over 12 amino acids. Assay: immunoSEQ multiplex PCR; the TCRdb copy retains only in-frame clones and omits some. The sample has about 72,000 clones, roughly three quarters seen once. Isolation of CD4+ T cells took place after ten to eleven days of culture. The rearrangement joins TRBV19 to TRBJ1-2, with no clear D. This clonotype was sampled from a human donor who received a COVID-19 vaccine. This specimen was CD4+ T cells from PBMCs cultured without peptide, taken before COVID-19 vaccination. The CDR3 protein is CASSPRTGGYTF. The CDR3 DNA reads TGTGCCAGTAGTCCGAGGACGGGGGGCTACACCTTC.